The clone carrying this T cell receptor beta chain occurred once. The sample belongs to a study of blood T cell repertoires in COVID-19. The CDR3 loop spans 15 amino acids. The V end lost 3 bases, the J end lost 3 bases, and 15 bases lay between the germline ends. The germline V gene has CDR1 SGHNT and CDR2 YENEEA. As handled by the study authors: Amplified reference gene primers provided the basis for estimating nucleated cell counts. Sequenced by immunoSEQ multiplex PCR; TCRdb stores in-frame clones only, minus some. V and J calls plus clone size are reproduced from that table; the DNA served to infer D and trimming. The top ten hold approximately 1.6% of the sample, which has 250,000 to 400,000 clones, around 89% seen once.

The chain has TRBV11-3 and TRBJ2-7; TRBD1 might be the D (6 bases). The receptor's source is a woman between 25 and 40 years old with COVID-19, enrolled during active disease. Sequencing was done on a sample of peripheral blood. CDR3 sequence reads: CASSFRQDSFYEQYF. In DNA, the CDR3 is TGTGCCAGCAGCTTTAGACAGGACAGTTTCTACGAGCAGTACTTC.